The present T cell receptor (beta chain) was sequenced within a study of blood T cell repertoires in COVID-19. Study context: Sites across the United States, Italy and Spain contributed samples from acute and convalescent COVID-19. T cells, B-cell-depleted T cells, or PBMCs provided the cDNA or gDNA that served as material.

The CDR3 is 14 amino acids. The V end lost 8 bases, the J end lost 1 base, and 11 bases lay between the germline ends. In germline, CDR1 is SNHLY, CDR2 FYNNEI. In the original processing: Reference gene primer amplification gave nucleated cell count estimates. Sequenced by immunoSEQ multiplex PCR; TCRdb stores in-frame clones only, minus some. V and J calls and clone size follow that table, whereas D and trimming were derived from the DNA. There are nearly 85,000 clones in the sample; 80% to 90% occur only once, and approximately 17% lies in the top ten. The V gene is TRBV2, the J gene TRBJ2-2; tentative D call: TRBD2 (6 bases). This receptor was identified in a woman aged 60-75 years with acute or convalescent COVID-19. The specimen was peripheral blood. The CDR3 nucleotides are TGTGCCAGCGCGGGACCCCAGAACACCGGGGAGCTGTTTTTT. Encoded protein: CASAGPQNTGELFF. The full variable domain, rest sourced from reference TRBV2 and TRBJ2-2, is EPEVTQTPSHQVTQMGQEVILRCVPISNHLYFYWYRQILGQKVEFLVSFYNNEISEKSEIFDDQFSVERPDGSNFTLKIRSTKLEDSAMYFCASAGPQNTGELFFGEGSRLTVL.